This T cell receptor beta chain was captured in a study of T cell changes during pregnancy in multiple sclerosis. The CDR3 consists of 15 residues. The J segment lost 5 bases and the V segment lost 6 bases, leaving 9 bases of the junction unmatched. Germline CDR1 is SGHRS and CDR2 is YFSETQ. TCRdb keeps only in-frame clones here, not all; method: immunoSEQ multiplex PCR. This table has approximately 70,000 clones, about 90% appearing once. Material: peripheral blood, obtained in the second trimester of pregnancy. The V call is TRBV5-1, the J call TRBJ2-5; the match to TRBD1 covers 11 bases. This clonotype originated in a female donor in good health, enrolled as a control in a pregnancy study. CDR3 region: CASTPGQGEYETQYF. Here the CDR3 DNA reads TGCGCCAGCACACCGGGACAGGGGGAGTACGAGACCCAGTACTTC.